These T cell receptor beta chains were read from a single sample in a study of shared T cell receptors in the human thymus. Libraries were prepared by immunoSEQ multiplex PCR; TCRdb keeps only in-frame clonotypes and omits some of them. Found here are just under 550,000 clones, about 80% of them singletons; the top ten hold about 0.013%. These data were likewise used in another study, on human thymus T cells.

Sequencing input: thymocytes. The origin of the receptors is a boy under two years old with a congenital heart defect. Each CDR3 is given without its conserved first and last residue. Clone sizes are given selectively: once, few, many, or a class where the clone is expanded.

clone size	CDR3 length	J gene	V gene	CDR3 protein
NA	16	TRBJ2-2	TRBV9	ASSVAPPEGLADGELF
NA	13	TRBJ2-2	TRBV27	ASSNRSANTGELF
once	15	TRBJ2-1	TRBV27	ASSLRTDRAKYNEQF
once	11	TRBJ1-1	TRBV14	ASSQEGGTEAF
NA	16	TRBJ2-2	TRBV5-1	ASSLAGASGANTGELF
NA	11	TRBJ1-1	TRBV30	AWRPGWNTEAF
NA	14	TRBJ2-2	TRBV4-2	ASSPLVGGNTGELF
few	13	TRBJ1-2	TRBV28	ASSIPLTTNYGYT
NA	14	TRBJ2-7	TRBV2	ASRILDRERGYEQY
NA	10	TRBJ2-1	TRBV19	ASSLRTGPMF